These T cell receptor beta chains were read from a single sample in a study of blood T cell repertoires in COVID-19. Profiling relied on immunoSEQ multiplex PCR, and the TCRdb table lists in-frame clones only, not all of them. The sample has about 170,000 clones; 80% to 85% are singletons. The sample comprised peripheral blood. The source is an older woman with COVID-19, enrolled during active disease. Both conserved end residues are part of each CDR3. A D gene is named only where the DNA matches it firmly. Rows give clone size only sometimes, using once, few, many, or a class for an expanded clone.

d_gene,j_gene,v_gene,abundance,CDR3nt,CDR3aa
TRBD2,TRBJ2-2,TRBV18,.,TGTGCCAGCTCACCTAGCGGGAGAATAGCCGGGGAGCTGTTTTTT,CASSPSGRIAGELFF
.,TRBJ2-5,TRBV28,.,TGTGCCAGCAGTAGGGCCAGGGTCCAAGAGACCCAGTACTTC,CASSRARVQETQYF
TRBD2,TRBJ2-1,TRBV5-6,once,TGTGCCAGCAGATCGGGGGGAAAGGGGAATGAGCAGTTCTTC,CASRSGGKGNEQFF
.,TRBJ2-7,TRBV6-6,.,TGTGCCAGCAGGCGCCGCGGTGCCCCCCCCTACGAGCAGTACTTC,CASRRRGAPPYEQYF
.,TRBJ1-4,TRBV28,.,TGTGCCAGCAGTTTCCTTTCTACTCCGGCTGGAGGAGCAGCTAATGAAAAACTGTTTTTT,CASSFLSTPAGGAANEKLFF
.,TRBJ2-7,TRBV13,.,TGTGCCAGCAGCCCGCCAGGTCCCTACGAGCAGTACTTC,CASSPPGPYEQYF
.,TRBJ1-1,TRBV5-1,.,TGCGCCAGCAGCTTGGCAGGAGGGGACACTGAAGCTTTCTTT,CASSLAGGDTEAFF
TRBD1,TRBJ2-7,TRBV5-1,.,TGCGCCAGCAGCGGGGCAACGGGACAGGGCTACGAGCAGTACTTC,CASSGATGQGYEQYF
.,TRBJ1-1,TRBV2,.,TGTGCCAGCAGTGGGGGGCTGGGAGCTTTCTTT,CASSGGLGAFF
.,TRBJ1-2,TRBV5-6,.,TGTGCCAGCAGCTTAGCCCCTTCCTATGGCTACACCTTC,CASSLAPSYGYTF
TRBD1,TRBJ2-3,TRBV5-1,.,TGCGCCAGCAGCCCGGACAGGGGGCGAAGCACAGATACGCAGTATTTT,CASSPDRGRSTDTQYF
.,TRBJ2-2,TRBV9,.,TGTGCCAGCAGCTCCACTTTAGTCACCGGGGAGCTGTTTTTT,CASSSTLVTGELFF
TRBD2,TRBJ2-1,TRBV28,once,TGTGCCAGCAGTGTACTAGCGTTCTCCTACAATGAGCAGTTCTTC,CASSVLAFSYNEQFF
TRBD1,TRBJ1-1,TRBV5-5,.,TGTGCCAGCAGCGCGCAAGGGGGCGCGGGCACTGAAGCTTTCTTT,CASSAQGGAGTEAFF
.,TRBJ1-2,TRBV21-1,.,TGTGCCAGCAGCCCCCCTTCGACAGGGAACTATGGCTACACCTTC,CASSPPSTGNYGYTF
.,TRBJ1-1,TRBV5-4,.,TGTGCCAGCAGCTTATATAATAGTCGGGGGACTGAAGCTTTCTTT,CASSLYNSRGTEAFF
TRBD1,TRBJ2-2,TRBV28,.,TGTGCCAGCCAACGCCGTTCCGGACAGGTGGAGCTGTTTTTT,CASQRRSGQVELFF
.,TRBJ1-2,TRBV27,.,TGTGCCAGCAGTTCACCGGGCCTCGGAGGCCCGATGAATGGCTACACCTTC,CASSSPGLGGPMNGYTF
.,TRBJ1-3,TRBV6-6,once,TGTGCCAGCAGTTCCAGAAAACCCTCTGGAAACACCATATATTTT,CASSSRKPSGNTIYF
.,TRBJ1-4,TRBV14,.,TGTGCCAGCAGCCAAGCCACGGGTGGGAATGAAAAACTGTTTTTT,CASSQATGGNEKLFF
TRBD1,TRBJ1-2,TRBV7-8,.,TGTGCCAGCAGCTTAAGTGAGATTATAGGACAGGGGCTGTATGGCTACACCTTC,CASSLSEIIGQGLYGYTF
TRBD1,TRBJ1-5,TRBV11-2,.,TGTGCCAGCAGCCCAGACAGGGGCGGGCAGCCCCAGCATTTT,CASSPDRGGQPQHF
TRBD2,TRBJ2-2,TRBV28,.,TGTGCCAGCAGTTCCCCCTCTAGCGGGGGGGGAGTCACCGGGGAGCTGTTTTTT,CASSSPSSGGGVTGELFF
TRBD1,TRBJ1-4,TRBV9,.,TGTGCCAGCAGCGAAAGACAGGGACCTCCCGAGGATGAAAAACTGTTTTTT,CASSERQGPPEDEKLFF
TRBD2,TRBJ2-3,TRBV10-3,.,TGTGCCATCAGGCTTCTAGCGGGGGAGACAGATACGCAGTATTTT,CAIRLLAGETDTQYF